This T cell receptor (beta chain) stems from a study of T cell responses to AZD1222 COVID-19 vaccine. This clone was recorded once. The length of the CDR3 is 18 residues. Looked up from germline, CDR1 is LGHNA and CDR2 is YNFKEQ. V dropped 4 bases and J dropped 0 bases, with 16 bases sitting between them. Assay used: immunoSEQ multiplex PCR; TCRdb lists only in-frame clones, some missing. The data show about 150,000 clones, with 80% to 90% seen just once and 6.9% held by the top ten. This sequence joins TRBV4-2 and TRBJ1-6; D remains unclear. The receptor comes from an adult in good health. The specimen comprised peripheral blood, sampled on day 0 of AZD1222 vaccination. CDR3 in DNA: TGTGCCAGCAGCCCGACGGGGTACGGAAGCTCCTATAATTCACCCCTCCACTTT. Its protein is CASSPTGYGSSYNSPLHF.